This note documents a single T cell receptor (beta chain) sequence. CDR1 and CDR2 from the germline V gene are ENHRY and SYGVKD. The CDR3 has 16 residues. Unmatched junction bases numbered 4, after V lost 0 bases and J lost 2 bases. Sequencing used immunoSEQ multiplex PCR; TCRdb keeps in-frame clones, though not all of them. The table shows roughly 70,000 clones, with around 90% occurring only once. The sample is drawn from a study of radiotherapy plus CTLA-4 blockade in lung cancer. Material: peripheral blood, obtained from a patient treated with radiotherapy plus ipilimumab. The TCR sequence derives from a human donor with non-small cell lung cancer that progressed on radiotherapy plus ipilimumab. The chain joins TRBV10-3 to TRBJ2-3; 8 nucleotides line up with TRBD2. Here the CDR3 reads CAISESLLADTDTQYF. In DNA, the CDR3 is TGTGCCATCAGTGAGTCCTTACTAGCGGACACAGATACGCAGTATTTT.